The clone carrying this TCR beta chain was counted a few times. Its specificity is unknown. It was with unique molecular identifiers that the TCRbeta library was prepared. One entry per CDR3 protein results from TCRdb running MiXCR on the PCR reads. The sample carries hundreds of thousands of distinct CDR3 sequences, around 13% recorded once. This entry is derived from a study of T-cell reconstitution after alpha-beta-depleted transplantation in children. The study's findings and limits: A year post-transplant, T-cell counts and diversity derived mostly from newly produced T cells.

This CDR3 region has 15 residues. Germline values: CDR1 MNHNS, CDR2 SASEGT. V gave up 7 bases and J gave up 1 base, with 17 bases separating them. This TCR was recovered from a girl aged 2 to 10 with congenital amegakaryocytic thrombocytopenia, due to receive a stem cell transplant. The sample consisted of PBMCs, taken before TCRalphabeta/CD19-depleted stem cell transplant. This chain connects TRBV6-1 to TRBJ2-7, with D possibly TRBD2 on 6 matching bases. The CDR3 is CASTRGRQNSYEQYF. CDR3 sequence (DNA): TGTGCCAGCACCCGGGGGAGACAGAATTCCTACGAGCAGTACTTC.